One and the same sample provided the 14 T cell receptor beta chains below, sequenced in a study of T cell clonotyping in hematopoietic cell transplantation. Measured with immunoSEQ multiplex PCR; TCRdb has only the in-frame clones, and not every one. The profile shows nearly 70,000 clones, 85% to 95% of them singletons. Sequenced input: peripheral blood mononuclear cells. These receptor sequences come from a man aged 45-65 years in good health. Some clones in this sample may be carry-over from other donors' samples.

This clone was found a few times. This chain connects TRBV10-1 to TRBJ1-1, with a weak D call TRBD1 (6 bases). V lost 7 bases and J lost 6, with 12 bases in between. In germline, CDR1 is WNHNN, CDR2 SYGVQD (reference sequence). This CDR3 has 12 amino acids. This CDR3 is CASMSGQSEAFF. The CDR3 DNA follows: TGCGCCAGCATGTCGGGACAATCTGAAGCTTTCTTT.

The chain couples TRBV4-2 to TRBJ1-1, with D possibly TRBD1 on 5 matching bases. The CDR3 contains 15 residues. Deletions cut 4 bases from V and 1 base from J, with 13 bases between. From germline, CDR1 is LGHNA and CDR2 YNFKEQ. CDR3: CASSPPGLTNTEAFF. CDR3 nucleotides: TGTGCCAGCAGCCCTCCGGGACTGACGAACACTGAAGCTTTCTTT.

The chain links TRBV6-5 to TRBJ1-4; 7 bases map to TRBD1. Germline V lookup: CDR1 MNHEY, CDR2 SVGAGI. With V trimmed by 6 bases and J by 5 bases, 6 bases remained unmatched. The CDR3 consists of 14 residues. The DNA for the CDR3 is TGTGCCAGCAGGGTGAGGGGGCAAAATGAAAAACTGTTTTTT. Its translation: CASRVRGQNEKLFF.

V and J are TRBV7-9 and TRBJ1-2; 9 nucleotides match TRBD1. Losses at the gene ends were 5 bases for V and 0 bases for J; bases not matched to a gene: 7. The CDR3 runs 16 residues. CDR1 and CDR2 (germline): SEHNR, FQNEAQ (reference sequence). CDR3 in amino acids: CASSPRTGVTNYGYTF. The DNA for the CDR3 is TGTGCCAGCAGCCCCCGGACAGGGGTTACTAACTATGGCTACACCTTC.

V usage is TRBV10-2 and J usage is TRBJ1-1; D is ambiguous. The V end was cut by 4 bases, the J end by 3 bases, with 9 bases between. The CDR3 loop spans 13 amino acids. Germline V gives CDR1 WSHSY, CDR2 SAAADI. The chain's CDR3 is CASSVRGDTEAFF. DNA of the CDR3: TGCGCCAGCAGTGTTCGTGGGGACACTGAAGCTTTCTTT.

The V gene is TRBV5-8, the J gene TRBJ1-1; no reliable D call. The CDR3 covers 13 residues. The germline gives CDR1 SGHTS, CDR2 YDEGEE. With 2 bases removed from V and 1 base from J, the gap between germline ends came to 6 bases. The CDR3 here is CASSFDRNTEAFF. Here the CDR3 DNA reads TGTGCCAGCAGCTTCGACCGGAACACTGAAGCTTTCTTT.

This chain links TRBV6-5 with TRBJ2-2; possibly TRBD2 for D (6 bases). V was shortened by 8 bases and J by 3 bases, with 10 bases between the two germline ends. CDR1 is MNHEY and CDR2 is SVGAGI in the germline V gene. This CDR3 spans 13 amino acids. The DNA for the CDR3 is TGTGCCAGCGGTAGCGGATACACCGGGGAGCTGTTTTTT. This translates into CASGSGYTGELFF.

The rearrangement uses TRBV9 and TRBJ1-5; D is perhaps TRBD1 (5 bases). The CDR3 is 15 amino acids. The V end was cut by 1 base, the J end by 2 bases, with 10 bases between. Germline CDR1 is SGDLS and CDR2 is YYNGEE. The CDR3 region has the DNA TGTGCCAGCAGCGTACAGGGTGGGCGCAATCAGCCCCAGCATTTT. This translates into CASSVQGGRNQPQHF.

This rearrangement joins TRBV29-1 to TRBJ1-3; D perhaps matches TRBD1 (6 bases). CDR1 is SQVTM, CDR2 ANQGSEA, per germline. The V gene lost 5 bases and the J gene lost 0 bases, with 14 bases spanning the gap. The CDR3 length is 15 residues. DNA for the CDR3: TGCAGCGTTTCTCCAGGGGCGATCTCTGGAAACACCATATATTTT. This encodes CSVSPGAISGNTIYF.

CDR3 bases: TGTGCCAGCACCGGGCAGTGGGGCTACACCTTC. Protein sequence: CASTGQWGYTF. This chain links TRBV28 with TRBJ1-2; D gene unclear. Per germline, CDR1 MDHEN and CDR2 SYDVKM. The CDR3 runs 11 residues. Trimming pared 7 bases from V and 8 bases from J, leaving 11 bases between.

The chain joins TRBV5-1 to TRBJ1-6, with D possibly matching TRBD1 (5 bases). CDR3 length equals 16 residues. V was shortened by 0 bases and J by 9 bases, with 16 bases between the two germline ends. Looked up from germline, CDR1 is SGHRS and CDR2 is YFSETQ. DNA for the CDR3: TGCGCCAGCAGCTTGGCCAGCGGGGGGTCGGGTTCACCCCTCCACTTT. It codes for CASSLASGGSGSPLHF.

The genes are TRBV11-3 and TRBJ1-1; weak D call: TRBD1 (5 bases). The germline V and J ends were trimmed by 1 base and 0 bases, with 18 bases remaining between them. Germline values: CDR1 SGHNT, CDR2 YENEEA. This CDR3 is 18 amino acids long. The CDR3 here is CASSLGLSRDPLNTEAFF. CDR3 bases: TGTGCCAGCAGCTTAGGTCTTTCGAGGGACCCTTTGAACACTGAAGCTTTCTTT.

This clone turned up a few times. The chain links TRBV29-1 to TRBJ2-2, with D unclear. CDR1 is SQVTM, CDR2 ANQGSEA, per germline. The length of the CDR3 is 14 residues. V was shortened by 0 bases and J by 4 bases, with 9 bases between the two germline ends. The CDR3 loop reads CSVEDYLRTGELFF. In DNA form, the CDR3 reads TGCAGCGTTGAAGATTACCTACGCACCGGGGAGCTGTTTTTT.

The chain links TRBV2 to TRBJ2-5; D possibly uses TRBD1 or TRBD2 (6 bases each). Trimming shortened V by 0 bases and J by 5 bases, and 28 bases separated the two germline ends. Germline V CDR1 and CDR2: SNHLY, FYNNEI. The CDR3 has 20 residues. CDR3 DNA sequence: TGTGCCAGCAGTGAAGCCCCGCCACGTCTTACGGGGGCTGCCTTGGAGACCCAGTACTTC. Its translation is CASSEAPPRLTGAALETQYF.